This T cell receptor beta chain was identified in a study of T cell responses to AZD1222 COVID-19 vaccine. Of note for this clone: Its antigen remains unidentified.

The method was immunoSEQ multiplex PCR; TCRdb's version includes in-frame clones alone and lacks a portion of them. The sample yields 140,000 to 150,000 clones, roughly 88% seen once. The study, taken as a whole, reports: Just a handful of people given AZD1222 tested seropositive at baseline. Per reports, nearly half of all spike-specific TCRs target regions that are unmutated in variants.

This TCR was sampled from an adult who received the MenACWY meningococcal vaccine as a control. The sample here was peripheral blood, taken 28 days after the second dose of the MenACWY control vaccine.

CDR3 nucleotide sequence: TGTGCCAGCAGCGTAGTTAGTGGGGGGGACGCTGAAGCTTTCTTT. Its protein is CASSVVSGGDAEAFF. The J gene is TRBJ1-1, the V gene TRBV9, with D maybe TRBD1 (5 bases). Germline V lookup: CDR1 SGDLS, CDR2 YYNGEE. There are 15 residues in the CDR3. V gave up 0 bases and J gave up 6 bases, with 15 bases separating them.